Sequencing of this T cell receptor beta chain was carried out in a study of cytomegalovirus exposure and HLA in healthy donors (dated by TCRdb to 2016 to 2017). Background for the entire study: In an earlier analysis of 587 of the donors, 276 Gb of sequence data and some 120 million unique TCR beta sequences from about 190 million T cells were reported. An early release that covered about 600 HLA-typed donors contained about 290 gigabases of sequencing data and around 85 million unique TCR sequences. Of the 350 to 400 genotyped donors, around 81% fell in the genetic ancestry cluster associated with self-reported Caucasian donors. The study aimed to test whether signatures of past pathogen exposure could be identified by cataloging public T cell receptors. The study used immunosequencing to profile the T cell repertoires of several hundred subjects and linked those repertoires to cytomegalovirus serostatus. In addition to the first cohort of approximately 650 subjects, a separate validation cohort of over 90 different subjects was used. To predict cytomegalovirus infection status, the study brought together high-throughput TCR immunosequencing, statistical association of individual TCRs with disease status, and machine learning. A later analysis re-examined previously published TCR beta repertoires from several hundred donors and added high-resolution HLA genotyping to investigate patterns of TCR occurrence. The later analysis used no new phenotypic data to find candidate immune exposures, relying instead on TCR beta sequences and their occurrence across donors. An earlier analysis of 587 of the donors applied high-throughput TCR beta sequencing to assess whether each TCR beta V gene segment acted as functional or pseudogenic. Donor age, sex, ethnicity and CMV serostatus were compiled together with the repertoire data. Genome-wide SNP genotypes for about 65% of the roughly 670 donors were used in a later genetic analysis, which treated that subset as a discovery cohort. Every repertoire in the discovery cohort had been generated on one and the same sequencing platform. Class I and class II HLA loci were covered by the typing at four-digit resolution. Typing coverage varied by locus: roughly 620-640 donors for A, B, C, DRB1 and DQB1; approximately 500 for DQA1; some 610 for DPA1; 450 to 480 for DPB1. About five DR-DQ haplotypes were treated as single units for association and clustering because of strong linkage in the cohort. On average, roughly 250,000 unique TCR beta nucleotide sequences were sequenced per donor among 350 to 400 genotyped donors of the cohort, with roughly 18% of those sequences being non-productive. Overall study outcomes, separate from this receptor: A cluster of highly shared sequence variants was judged likely to be a technical artifact of the sequencing pipeline. Immune exposure information for the cohort was limited to CMV serostatus. A few of the identified cytomegalovirus-associated TCR beta chains were confirmed in vitro to be specific for cytomegalovirus antigens. In a later analysis, TCR association rates were found to vary across HLA loci, with the most associated TCRs seen for DRB1 alleles and the fewest for HLA-C alleles. Specific HLA alleles were associated with some 15,000 TCR beta sequences at a false discovery rate of 0.05 in a later analysis. Sequencing depth was assumed to be roughly uniform across donors in the presence/absence analyses, though that assumption may not hold. Linkage disequilibrium might explain the correlated functional status among segregating V segments, but an unknown experimental factor could not be ruled out. In an earlier analysis of over 550 of the donors, most TCR beta V segments were observed in productive rearrangements about 87% or about 30% of the time, broadly matching IMGT annotations. Most TCR sequences were observed very rarely across donors, whereas some public TCRs were present in many individuals. The authors suggested that the approach could potentially be extended to other disease states and immunological phenotypes. Some IMGT-functional V segments, including TRBV6-2 and TRBV6-3, could not be told apart with the 87-base-pair reads, so those segments were excluded. Because counts were too low, some 17 rarely observed V segments, including chromosome 9 orphons, were left out of the earlier analysis of 587 of the donors. A later analysis found that HLA-associated TCR beta chains were more clonally expanded and had lower generation probabilities than equally common non-associated chains. According to a later analysis, parvovirus B19, influenza, CMV and Epstein-Barr virus appeared linked to several top co-occurrence clusters. A later genetic analysis associated a missense DCLRE1C variant with V-gene and J-gene trimming of TCR beta chains, and an independent cohort replicated the association. In a later analysis, most CMV-associated TCR beta chains were found to appear HLA-restricted, with HLA associations seemingly driven largely by CMV exposure. The classifier was reported to diagnose cytomegalovirus status with high specificity and sensitivity in both the original cohort and the validation cohort. When HLA alleles, especially DR and DQ, strongly co-occurred, TCR associations were difficult to assign to individual alleles. In this cohort, only TCR beta chains were sequenced, and detectable features were limited by the absence of alpha or paired-chain data. A further reported finding was that TCR beta sequences accurately predicted the HLA-A and HLA-B alleles for most subjects in the first cohort. In a later genetic analysis, fewer N-insertions in productive TCRs were reported among donors in an Asian-associated ancestry cluster than the approximately 710-donor mean. HLA typing was unavailable for some donors at each locus, so association tests used only the typed subset. In the study, 150 to 200 TCR beta chains were listed as associated with cytomegalovirus.

This clone was seen a few times. It has no known antigen specificity. Base qualities are not provided; no much larger clone lies one nucleotide away. The cohort was made up of 666 healthy bone marrow donors. All cohort members were sampled while nominally healthy, although unrecorded immune exposures were likely present. The donor tested CMV seronegative, placing the donor among the 350 to 400 seronegative members of the cohort. A peripheral blood sample was provided by each donor, and peripheral blood mononuclear cells were used for TCR beta sequencing. The Qiagen DNeasy Blood Extraction Kit was used to extract genomic DNA from the blood cell samples. Receptor libraries were prepared by the immunoSEQ multiplex PCR assay. The multiplex PCR relied on a mix of 60 forward primers for TCR Vbeta segments and 13 reverse primers for TCR Jbeta segments. The CDR3 region of rearranged TCR beta genes was amplified from genomic DNA by a multiplex PCR assay. The amplified TCR beta libraries were sequenced on the Illumina HiSeq System as 87-base-pair reads. In the authors' own workflow: In a later analysis, 70 million to 95 million unique TCR beta chains were counted across the roughly 610 repertoires, and roughly 9.9 million of these chains were shared by at least two donors. Raw reads were error-corrected and collapsed into unique sequences with a nearest-neighbor algorithm that merged closely related sequences to remove PCR and sequencing errors. CDR3 sequences were aligned to IMGT reference sequences to assign V, D and J gene segments. For a sequence to be retained, at least a six-nucleotide match to both a V gene segment and a J gene segment was required. A rearrangement counted as productive if the CDR3 had no stop codons and remained in frame with V and J, and every other rearrangement counted as non-productive. Following IMGT convention, CDR3 was defined as the stretch from the second conserved V-encoded cysteine up to the conserved J-encoded phenylalanine. The earlier analysis of some 540 of the donors excluded any sequence lacking an unambiguous match to a single V gene segment. In an earlier analysis of a few hundred of the donors, V segments were called functional above 56.7% productive rearrangements and were called segregating when the between-donor standard deviation exceeded 5%. A statistical classification framework was built for diagnosing cytomegalovirus status from the catalog of TCR beta chain sequences. V and J gene assignment, in a later analysis, came from comparing TCR nucleotide sequences with IMGT/GENE-DB human TR gene sequences. The TCRdist pipeline was used in a later analysis to assign CDR3 sequences and most-parsimonious VDJ recombination scenarios. In a later analysis, each TCR beta chain was defined by its CDR3 amino acid sequence together with its V-gene family, and reads lacking a unique V-gene family were excluded. To address suspected cross-contamination and a sequencing artifact, a later analysis removed around 590 highly shared, low-generation-probability nucleotide sequences. In a later analysis, a clonal expansion index was calculated for each public chain from normalized within-repertoire ranks of inferred template counts. In a later analysis, generation probabilities were computed using a VDJ recombination model fitted to out-of-frame rearrangements, and the results were checked against IGoR. In a later analysis, TCR-TCR, TCR-HLA and TCR-CMV co-occurrence was scored with hypergeometric tests, and a repertoire-size bias correction was applied to TCR pairs. A later analysis estimated false discovery rates by permuting HLA or CMV assignments 20 times. In a later analysis, co-occurring TCRs were grouped using DBSCAN, and TCRdist sequence similarity was added for clustering within HLA-allele-positive subsets. For co-occurrence clustering, repertoires with fewer than 30,000 or more than 120,000 public chains were excluded, along with several repertoires with anomalous nucleotide sharing. The immuneACCESS repertoire file appears here via TCRdb, limited to in-frame rearrangements. These files lack a portion of the clones; in checked studies, under half of the deficit traces to unresolved V genes, and the cause of the others is not known. V and J calls plus clone size are reproduced from that table; the DNA served to infer D and trimming. The sample profile shows about 280,000 clones; about 87% of them were found once. The ten largest clones take up approximately 2.2% of the sample.

The CDR3 runs 13 amino acids, cysteine and phenylalanine included. Only the CDR3 portion is preserved as DNA: 39 bases, with reading frame beginning at the first base. V is shortened by 4 bases, J by 4 bases, and the region joining them spans 10 bases. CDR1 and CDR2 are read off the germline V gene as SNHLY and FYNNEI. The clonotype originates from a woman under 30 in good health and CMV-seronegative. The specimen sequenced was PBMCs. Rearrangement joined TRBV2 to TRBJ1-2; there is no confident call for the D gene. This receptor has the CDR3 CASSVTGAYGYTF. The DNA sequence is as follows: TGTGCCAGCAGTGTAACGGGAGCCTATGGCTACACCTTC.